This T cell receptor beta chain was captured in a study of CXCR3-negative and CXCR3-positive naive CD8 T cells. Study-level points and caveats: Naive cells that were CXCR3-positive had more hydrophobic TRB CDR3s (compared with CXCR3-negative naive cells).

UMI-labeled 5' RACE yielded the TRB cDNA libraries. Following a re-call of the 5' RACE reads, TCRdb has one entry per CDR3 protein and lacks DNA. This sample contains 55,000 to 75,000 distinct CDR3 sequences. For this clonotype: The antigen remains unidentified.

Sequencing was carried out using naive CXCR3+ CD8+ T cells from blood. The subset: CD45RO-CCR7+CD27+CD95- naive CD8+ T cells expressing CXCR3 (TNR3+). This clonotype originated in a human donor in good health. Some clones in this sample may be carry-over from other donors' samples.

The CDR3 region is CASSLPTETQYF. This rearrangement joins TRBV7-8 to TRBJ2-5. The CDR3 contains 12 residues. Per germline, CDR1 SGHVS and CDR2 FQNEAQ.